The 26 T cell receptor beta chains reported below all come from one sample, sequenced in a study of T cells after yellow fever vaccination. TCRdb analysed the 5' RACE reads with MiXCR anew, one entry per CDR3 protein. The table records about 350,000 distinct CDR3 sequences, roughly 8% of them present only once. The sequencing here drew on PBMCs, taken 35 to 50 days after the first yellow fever vaccination. These receptors were collected from a man aged 18 to 30 who received the YFV17D yellow fever vaccine.

The V call is TRBV6-1, the J call TRBJ1-3, with D unclear. This CDR3 is 14 amino acids long. Germline CDR1 MNHNS, CDR2 SASEGT. V was cut by 8 bases and J by 0 bases, with 11 bases left in between. The DNA for the CDR3 is TGTGCCAGCCTCAGACAAGCCTCTGGAAACACCATATATTTT. Translated, it gives CASLRQASGNTIYF.

This clonotype appeared many times. This chain connects TRBV12-3 or TRBV12-4 to TRBJ2-5; 8 nucleotides line up with TRBD2. Germline trimming cut 1 base from V and 3 bases from J; bases unmatched to any gene: 7. The CDR3 is 16 residues long. The CDR3 DNA reads TGTGCCAGCAGTTTAGACGAAGGAGCGGGGGAAGAGACCCAGTACTTC. It is translated as CASSLDEGAGEETQYF.

The chain recombines TRBV5-6 with TRBJ2-5, with D possibly TRBD2 on 6 matching bases. CDR3 size: 14 residues. The germline gives CDR1 SGHDT, CDR2 YYEEEE. V gave up 4 bases and J gave up 3 bases, with 13 bases separating them. Here the CDR3 DNA reads TGTGCCAGCAGCCACTCTAGCGACGAAGAGACCCAGTACTTC. It yields the protein CASSHSSDEETQYF.

The V call is TRBV7-6, the J call TRBJ2-3; TRBD2 matches 12 bases. The CDR3 has 17 amino acids. J was trimmed by 6 bases and V by 4 bases; bases with no gene match: 11. CDR1 is SGHVS, CDR2 FNYEAQ, per germline. CDR3: CASSSNPSGGAGDTQYF. The DNA for the CDR3 is TGTGCCAGCAGCTCCAACCCTAGCGGGGGGGCAGGGGATACGCAGTATTTT.

This clonotype was seen ten or more times. This chain uses TRBV5-1 with TRBJ2-3; D possibly corresponds to TRBD1 (6 bases). Germline assignment: CDR1 SGHRS and CDR2 YFSETQ. V was clipped by 0 bases and J by 4 bases, with 12 bases between them. This CDR3 comprises 15 residues. CDR3 loop: CASSLEGQHADTQYF. CDR3 bases: TGCGCCAGCAGCTTGGAGGGACAACACGCAGATACGCAGTATTTT.

This clonotype was seen a handful of times. One end of the junction varies from germline; a read error may be responsible. The chain is built from TRBV5-1 and TRBJ2-1, with TRBD2 matching 16 bases. The CDR3 extends over 15 amino acids. The germline gives CDR1 SGHRS, CDR2 YFSETQ. As DNA, the CDR3 is TGCGTCAGCAGCACGGGACTAGCGGGGGGGCCTGAGCAGTTCTTC. The encoded protein is CVSSTGLAGGPEQFF.

There are a few counts of this clonotype. V gene TRBV5-1 combines with J gene TRBJ1-1; 9 nucleotides align to TRBD1. This CDR3 is 14 amino acids long. Germline lookup yields CDR1 SGHRS and CDR2 YFSETQ. J lost 6 bases, V lost 7 bases, and 10 bases had no gene match. CDR3 region: CASSRTGEVAEAFF. As DNA, the CDR3 is TGCGCCAGCTCGCGGACAGGGGAAGTCGCTGAAGCTTTCTTT.

This clonotype showed up just a few times. The chain couples TRBV7-9 to TRBJ2-3, with D uncertain. Germline assignment: CDR1 SEHNR and CDR2 FQNEAQ (reference sequence). There are 15 residues in the CDR3. V was shortened by 7 bases and J by 1 base, with 15 bases between the two germline ends. The CDR3 sequence is CASNPIVHGTDTQYF. DNA of the CDR3: TGTGCCAGCAACCCCATTGTCCATGGCACAGATACGCAGTATTTT.

The J gene is TRBJ1-1, the V gene TRBV19, with D uncertain. This CDR3 is built from 13 residues. V was pared by 0 bases and J by 4 bases, with 6 bases between. Germline values: CDR1 LNHDA, CDR2 SQIVND (reference sequence). CDR3 amino acids: CASSIEGGTEAFF. The DNA of the CDR3 is TGTGCCAGTAGTATAGAGGGAGGCACTGAAGCTTTCTTT.

This clonotype was seen ten or more times. V gene TRBV20-1 combines with J gene TRBJ2-7; D may be TRBD2 (5 bases). Germline CDR1 is DFQATT and CDR2 is SNEGSKA (reference sequence). This CDR3 region has 13 residues. V lost 5 bases and J 0 bases, leaving 11 bases between the germline ends. CDR3 region: CSADTGDSYEQYF. The CDR3 DNA sequence: TGCAGTGCTGACACCGGGGACTCCTACGAGCAGTACTTC.

This clonotype was detected ten times or more. The V gene is TRBV7-9, the J gene TRBJ1-2; D may be TRBD1 (6 bases). The V end was cut by 0 bases, the J end by 4 bases, with 6 bases between. The germline V gene has CDR1 SEHNR and CDR2 FQNEAQ (reference sequence). The CDR3 extends over 13 amino acids. The CDR3 protein is CASSLAGGYGYTF. The CDR3 bases are TGTGCCAGCAGCTTAGCAGGGGGCTATGGCTACACCTTC.

The rearrangement uses TRBV6-2 or TRBV6-3 and TRBJ2-1; 7 positions agree with TRBD2. CDR3 length: 14 amino acids. With V trimmed by 10 bases and J by 5 bases, 11 bases remained unmatched. The V gene's germline CDR1 is MNHEY and CDR2 SVGEGT. CDR3 sequence: CATSPRGGHNEQFF. The CDR3 DNA reads TGTGCCACCTCCCCCCGCGGGGGACACAATGAGCAGTTCTTC.

For this clonotype: Germline is not matched at one junction end, which may reflect a read error. The chain links TRBV12-3 or TRBV12-4 to TRBJ1-1; the match to TRBD1 covers 7 bases. The CDR3 covers 11 residues. The CDR3 spells CASRGQIETFF. CDR3 DNA: TGTGCCAGCAGGGGACAGATTGAAACTTTCTTT.

This clonotype was seen a few times. The rearrangement joins TRBV25-1 to TRBJ2-1; TRBD2 matches 12 bases. This CDR3 has 13 amino acids. V shed 8 bases and J 8 bases; nucleotides not matched to a gene: 4. Germline V gene data show CDR1 as MGHDK and CDR2 as SYGVNS. For the CDR3, the DNA is TGTGCCAGCCTAGCGGGGGGGCACTATGAGCAGTTCTTC. It translates to CASLAGGHYEQFF.

This clonotype was detected only a few times. Here the CDR3 reads CASSQDRAVFCTF. In DNA form, the CDR3 reads TGCGCCAGCAGCCAAGATAGGGCCGTATTTTGCACCTTC. The chain recombines TRBV4-3 with TRBJ1-2; no clear D gene. The CDR3 covers 13 residues. The germline CDR1 and CDR2 sequences are LGHNA and YSLEER. V lost 0 bases and J 13 bases, leaving 15 bases between the germline ends.

The chain joins TRBV18 to TRBJ1-4, with D unclear. The germline V and J ends were trimmed by 6 bases and 0 bases, with 17 bases remaining between them. This CDR3 is built from 17 residues. Per the germline V gene, CDR1 is KGHSH and CDR2 is LQKENI. Written as DNA, the CDR3 is TGTGCCAGCTCGAACCCCGCGGCGGAAGCAACTAATGAAAAACTGTTTTTT. Encoded protein: CASSNPAAEATNEKLFF.

The chain joins TRBV27 to TRBJ2-1; TRBD2 matches at 7 bases. Germline assignment: CDR1 MNHEY and CDR2 SMNVEV (reference sequence). The CDR3 runs to 15 residues. V shed 8 bases, J shed 1 base, and the junction held 8 bases outside the gene matches. CDR3 region: CASVPLGGSYNEQFF. DNA for the CDR3: TGTGCCAGCGTCCCCCTGGGGGGGTCCTACAATGAGCAGTTCTTC.

This clonotype was observed many times. The chain employs TRBV7-2 and TRBJ2-2; 8 positions match TRBD2. With V trimmed by 5 bases and J by 3 bases, 8 bases remained unmatched. CDR1 is SGHTA and CDR2 is FQGNSA in the germline V gene. This CDR3 has 16 residues. The CDR3 loop reads CASSRSPSGYTGELFF. CDR3 sequence (DNA): TGTGCCAGCAGCAGAAGTCCTAGCGGGTACACCGGGGAGCTGTTTTTT.

This clonotype was counted a few times. This rearrangement joins TRBV14 to TRBJ2-2; no clear D gene. Per the germline V gene, CDR1 is SGHDN and CDR2 is FVKESK. This CDR3 is 16 amino acids long. V lost 1 base and J lost 2, with 11 bases in between. The CDR3 bases are TGTGCCAGCAGCCAAGGCTTCCCTACAAACACCGGGGAGCTGTTTTTT. This gives the protein CASSQGFPTNTGELFF.

This clonotype was observed a handful of times. V is TRBV12-3 or TRBV12-4 and J is TRBJ1-2; 12 nucleotides agree with TRBD1. The CDR3 loop spans 16 amino acids. The V and J ends lost 3 bases and 6 bases, in that order; junction bases with no gene match: 8. The CDR3 is CASSFDRDRGRHGYTF. In DNA form, the CDR3 reads TGTGCCAGCAGTTTTGACCGGGACAGGGGGCGGCATGGCTACACCTTC.

This clonotype was observed a few times. The genes are TRBV7-3 and TRBJ2-3; D unclear. Germline lookup yields CDR1 SGHTA and CDR2 FQGTGA. V lost 8 bases and J 1 base, leaving 7 bases between the germline ends. The CDR3 is 12 amino acids. The CDR3 DNA reads TGTGCCAGCGGGCAGGGCACAGATACGCAGTATTTT. Protein: CASGQGTDTQYF. Combining the CDR3 with reference TRBV7-3 and TRBJ2-3 gives the whole variable domain GAGVSQTPSNKVTEKGKYVELRCDPISGHTALYWYRQSLGQGPEFLIYFQGTGAADDSGLPNDRFFAVRPEGSVSTLKIQRTERGDSAVYLCASGQGTDTQYFGPGTRLTVL.

J is TRBJ2-5 and V is TRBV7-2, with 8 bases identical to TRBD2. CDR1 SGHTA and CDR2 FQGNSA come from the germline V gene. Germline trimming cut 7 bases from V and 14 bases from J; bases unmatched to any gene: 15. The CDR3 is made up of 13 amino acids. The CDR3 DNA reads as TGTGCCAGCACGCGGGGGGCCCCTGCTGTCCCTTACTTC. The encoded protein is CASTRGAPAVPYF.

The V gene is TRBV9, the J gene TRBJ2-1, with no clear D. Germline CDR1 reads SGDLS; CDR2 reads YYNGEE. CDR3 length: 16 residues. Trimming removed 0 bases at V and 6 bases at J, with 16 bases between. CDR3 in DNA: TGTGCCAGCAGCGTAGCTTTGGCAGGTAGAACCAATGAGCAGTTCTTC. Its protein product is CASSVALAGRTNEQFF.

This clonotype was picked up many times. The chain joins TRBV7-2 to TRBJ2-1; D is possibly TRBD2 (6 bases). Germline V gives CDR1 SGHTA, CDR2 FQGNSA. The CDR3 length is 15 residues. Trimming stripped 1 base from V and 2 bases from J, with 9 bases between. This chain's CDR3 is CASSLVPGAYNEQFF. The CDR3 nucleotides read TGTGCCAGCAGCTTAGTCCCGGGAGCCTACAATGAGCAGTTCTTC.

This clonotype has only a few counts. The CDR3 loop reads CASTPRQTTDTQYF. Written as DNA, the CDR3 is TGTGCCAGCACCCCTCGGCAGACGACAGATACGCAGTATTTT. The chain links TRBV7-9 to TRBJ2-3; D remains ambiguous. The germline V and J ends were trimmed by 7 bases and 3 bases, with 14 bases remaining between them. Germline CDR1 SEHNR, CDR2 FQNEAQ (reference sequence). This CDR3 has 14 amino acids.

This clonotype was seen more than once but under ten times. The rearrangement links TRBV5-6 to TRBJ1-1; TRBD1 aligns across 7 bases. This CDR3 has 15 residues. The ends lost 3 bases at V and 0 bases at J; junction bases unmatched: 5. CDR1 is SGHDT and CDR2 is YYEEEE in the germline V gene. The chain's CDR3 is CASSWSTGMNTEAFF. In nucleotides, the CDR3 is TGTGCCAGCAGCTGGTCGACAGGGATGAACACTGAAGCTTTCTTT.